Described below is a single T cell receptor beta chain sequence and its context. Its antigen is not yet known. The record has no base qualities; no much larger clone is one base away. The data originate from a study of shared clonotypes between healthy human individuals (dated by TCRdb to about 2020). Some background on the complete study: A couple of women and a few men aged 18 to 49 years were included in the cohort. For each donor, CD4 naive and CD4 memory were each run on three plates, CD8 naive on two plates, and CD8 memory on one plate. Blood TCR repertoires of several healthy adults were deeply sequenced to estimate repertoire size and the extent of clonotype sharing between individuals. To increase sequencing depth and limit assay-specific biases, different laboratories used diverse techniques to prepare libraries and sequence TCR repertoires. Leukapheresis yielded between about 0.9 and 10 billion PBMCs per donor. Overall study outcomes, separate from this receptor: Sharing across several donors was observed for 5% to 6.5% of naive CD4, around 3.5% of naive CD8, roughly 2.4% of memory CD4, and around 0.4% of memory CD8 clonotypes. Because the study included a small number of donors, the genetic and exposure-history diversity represented was limited. Pairwise subsampling led to the expectation that sequencing depth would affect the degree of clonotype sharing among donors. Even with the large sequencing depth, rarefaction of the sorted-subset datasets indicated that sequencing was incomplete. Compared with non-shared clonotypes, clonotypes shared by all four sorted-subset donors had higher generation probabilities. Sampling was limited to blood, and TCR repertoires in tissue likely differ from TCR repertoires in blood. Naive subsets generally had larger estimated clonotype richness than memory subsets.

For the CD8 naive samples, CD45RO-negative cells were positively selected for CCR7, yielding a CD45RA+CCR7+ population from which TemRA cells were excluded. Donors were healthy HIV-negative adults with no recently reported acute infections or vaccinations. All donors were Caucasian adults living in Nashville, Tennessee, USA. Blood was collected by leukapheresis, and PBMCs were isolated by Ficoll-Histopaque density gradient centrifugation and then cryopreserved in liquid nitrogen vapor phase. Analytical flow cytometry was used to check the purity and quantity of every magnetically sorted T cell population. Genomic DNA was isolated from every sorted fraction and measured by UV absorbance on a Nanodrop 2000c. TCR CDR3 regions were amplified from genomic DNA by multiplex PCR using the deep immunoSEQ assay. Extracted genomic DNA from each cell subset was distributed evenly across all wells of several immunoSEQ 96-well plates, and each plate was treated as a replicate. For sorted subsets, 200 to 250 ng of genomic DNA, equivalent to 25,000 to 35,000 T cell genomes, went into each replicate PCR. Purified libraries were measured with a Qubit 3.0 fluorometer, size-checked on a Bioanalyzer 2100, and measured again with the KAPA Library Quantification kit. A separate single-read 150-cycle Illumina NextSeq 550 flow cell was used to sequence each immunoSEQ 96-well plate. Regarding the original processing steps: The immunoSEQ output contained only junctional sequences without quality scores, so filtering could not match that applied to full-length reads. To assign V/J genes and CDR3, sequences were annotated against IMGT germline references using PyIR, a Python wrapper for IgBLAST v1.9. Any read was removed if the V/J assignment was weak (E-value above 1e-6), the CDR3 was missing, or the read contained stop codons, out-of-frame junctions, or ambiguous translated residues. A V3J clonotype was defined by an identical inferred V gene, J gene, and CDR3 amino acid sequence. The percentage overlap between two repertoires was calculated by dividing the number of shared unique clonotypes by the size of the smaller repertoire. RTK rarefaction, the Chao1 estimator, and Recon v2.1 estimates of unobserved clonotypes were used to assess repertoire richness. For all TCRbeta clonotypes obtained by the gDNA method from a few donors, generation probabilities were computed with OLGA. This is the immuneACCESS table as TCRdb keeps it, with only in-frame sequences that have V and J called. A part of the clones is gone; compared with another copy, unresolved V genes explain less than half, and the rest is unexplained. From that table come the V and J calls and clone size; the DNA was used to work out D and trimming. Here the sample has around 2.1 million clones; about 92% occur a single time. Approximately 1.7% of the sample is held by the ten biggest clonotypes.

V was cut back by 7 bases and J by 6 bases, leaving a gap of 12 bases between them. The germline V gene provides CDR1 SQVTM and CDR2 ANQGSEA. The CDR3 goes from the cysteine to the phenylalanine over 11 residues. Left in the record is the CDR3 DNA by itself, 33 bases read in frame from the first base. This chain joins TRBV29-1 to TRBJ1-2; the D segment cannot be called with confidence. The specimen was naive CD8+ T cells from PBMCs. Read against the paper, the sample's cell subset or site label means: CD45RA+CCR7+. The sequence came from a man younger than 35 in good health. Some clones in this sample may be carry-over from other donors' samples. The CDR3: CSAPEADGYTF. The nucleotide sequence reads as follows: TGCAGCGCTCCTGAGGCTGATGGCTACACCTTC. With all but the CDR3 taken from the reference TRBV29-1 and TRBJ1-2 genes, the full variable domain is: SAVISQKPSRDICQRGTSLTIQCQVDSQVTMMFWYRQQPGQSLTLIATANQGSEATYESGFVIDKFPISRPNLTFSTLTVSNMSPEDSSIYLCSAPEADGYTFGSGTRLTVV.